This T cell receptor beta chain emerged from a study of T-cell reconstitution after alpha-beta-depleted transplantation in children. V lost 4 bases, J lost 1 base, and 1 base stayed unmatched. The CDR3 sequence is 14 residues long. Germline CDR1 reads DFQATT; CDR2 reads SNEGSKA (reference sequence). Unique molecular identifiers were incorporated into the prepared TCRbeta library. MiXCR, run by TCRdb on the PCR reads, gives a single entry per CDR3 protein. This sample has roughly 220,000 distinct CDR3 sequences, with more than 10% found just once. Sequenced material: PBMCs from the stem cell graft donor, taken from the stem cell graft. This TCR was sampled from a human donor who donated a stem cell graft to a child with acute lymphoblastic leukemia. This chain links TRBV20-1 with TRBJ2-7, with 13 bases fitting TRBD2. CDR3 in DNA: TGCAGTGCTACGGGACTAGCGGGATCCTACGAGCAGTACTTC. The encoded protein is CSATGLAGSYEQYF.